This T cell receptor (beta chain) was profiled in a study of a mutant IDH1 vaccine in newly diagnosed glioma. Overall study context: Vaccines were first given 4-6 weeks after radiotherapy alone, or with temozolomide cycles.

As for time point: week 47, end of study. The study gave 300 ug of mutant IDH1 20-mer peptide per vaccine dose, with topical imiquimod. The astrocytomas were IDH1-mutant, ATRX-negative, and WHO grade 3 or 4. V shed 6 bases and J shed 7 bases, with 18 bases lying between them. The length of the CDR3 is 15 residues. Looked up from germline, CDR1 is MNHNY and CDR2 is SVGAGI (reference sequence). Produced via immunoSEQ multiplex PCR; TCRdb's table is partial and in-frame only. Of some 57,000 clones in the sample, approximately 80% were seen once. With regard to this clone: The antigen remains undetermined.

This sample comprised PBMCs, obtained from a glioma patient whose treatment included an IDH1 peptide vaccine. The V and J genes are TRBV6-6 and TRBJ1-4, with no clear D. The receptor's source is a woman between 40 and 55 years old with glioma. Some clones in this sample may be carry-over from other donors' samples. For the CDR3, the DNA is TGTGCCAGCAGCCGCAGCGCGGGGAACCTTGAAAAACTGTTTTTT. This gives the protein CASSRSAGNLEKLFF.